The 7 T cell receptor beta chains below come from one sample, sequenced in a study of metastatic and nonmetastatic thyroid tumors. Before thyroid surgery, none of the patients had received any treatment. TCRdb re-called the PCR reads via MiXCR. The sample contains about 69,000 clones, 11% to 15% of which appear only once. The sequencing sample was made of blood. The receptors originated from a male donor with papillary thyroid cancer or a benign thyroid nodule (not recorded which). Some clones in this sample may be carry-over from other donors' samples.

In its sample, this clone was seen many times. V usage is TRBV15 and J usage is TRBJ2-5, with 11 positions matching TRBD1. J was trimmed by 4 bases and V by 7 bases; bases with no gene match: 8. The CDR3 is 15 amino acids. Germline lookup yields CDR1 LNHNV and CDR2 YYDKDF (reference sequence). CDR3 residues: CATNAAGTGGETQYF. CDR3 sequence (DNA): TGTGCCACCAACGCTGCCGGGACAGGGGGAGAGACCCAGTACTTC.

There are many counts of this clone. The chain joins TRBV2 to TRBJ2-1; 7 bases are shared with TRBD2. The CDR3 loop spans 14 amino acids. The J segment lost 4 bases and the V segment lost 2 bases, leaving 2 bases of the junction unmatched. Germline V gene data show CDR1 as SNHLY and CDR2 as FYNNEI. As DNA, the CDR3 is TGTGCCAGCAGTGAACAGCGGGGTTACAATGAGCAGTTCTTC. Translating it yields CASSEQRGYNEQFF. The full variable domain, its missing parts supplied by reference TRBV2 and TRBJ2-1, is EPEVTQTPSHQVTQMGQEVILRCVPISNHLYFYWYRQILGQKVEFLVSFYNNEISEKSEIFDDQFSVERPDGSNFTLKIRSTKLEDSAMYFCASSEQRGYNEQFFGPGTRLTVL.

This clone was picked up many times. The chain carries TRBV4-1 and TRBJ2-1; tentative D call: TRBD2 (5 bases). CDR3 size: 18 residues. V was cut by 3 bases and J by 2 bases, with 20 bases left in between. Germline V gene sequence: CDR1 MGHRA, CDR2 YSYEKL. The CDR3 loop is CASSQLLLSGATYNEQFF. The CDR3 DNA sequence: TGCGCCAGCAGCCAGCTCCTACTGAGCGGAGCTACCTACAATGAGCAGTTCTTC.

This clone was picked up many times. CDR3 loop: CASSLGVTRETQYF. CDR3 bases: TGTGCCAGCAGCTTGGGGGTGACGCGAGAGACCCAGTACTTC. The chain is built from TRBV5-6 and TRBJ2-5; D gene uncertain. CDR3 length: 14 residues. CDR1 is SGHDT and CDR2 is YYEEEE in the germline V gene. The V end was cut by 0 bases, the J end by 4 bases, with 10 bases between.

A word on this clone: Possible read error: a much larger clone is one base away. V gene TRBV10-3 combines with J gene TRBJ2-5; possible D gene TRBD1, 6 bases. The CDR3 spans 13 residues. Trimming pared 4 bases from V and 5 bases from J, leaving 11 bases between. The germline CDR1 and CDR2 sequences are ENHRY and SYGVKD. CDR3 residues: CAISVGQGETQYF. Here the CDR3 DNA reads TGTGCCATCAGTGTGGGGCAGGGGGAGACCCAGTACTTC.

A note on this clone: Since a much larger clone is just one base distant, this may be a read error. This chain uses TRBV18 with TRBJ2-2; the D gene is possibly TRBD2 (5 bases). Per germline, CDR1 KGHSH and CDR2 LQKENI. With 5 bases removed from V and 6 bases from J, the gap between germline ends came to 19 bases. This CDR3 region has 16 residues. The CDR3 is CASSVNHGLEPGELFF. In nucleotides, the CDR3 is TGTGCCAGCTCAGTAAATCACGGACTGGAGCCCGGGGAGCTGTTTTTT.

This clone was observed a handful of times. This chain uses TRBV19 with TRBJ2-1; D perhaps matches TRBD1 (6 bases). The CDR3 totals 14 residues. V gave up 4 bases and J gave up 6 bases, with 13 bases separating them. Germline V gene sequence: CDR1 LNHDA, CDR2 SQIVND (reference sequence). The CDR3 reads CASSTNRQANEQFF. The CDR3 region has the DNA TGTGCCAGTAGTACAAACAGACAGGCCAATGAGCAGTTCTTC.